The rows below give T cell receptor beta chains drawn from one sample of a study of T cell responses to AZD1222 COVID-19 vaccine. Data came from immunoSEQ multiplex PCR; TCRdb stores just in-frame clones and leaves some out. The sample yields roughly 85,000 clones, less than 90% seen once. Sequencing used peripheral blood, obtained on day 0 of AZD1222 vaccination. These receptors were taken from an adult in good health. Each CDR3 is given with its conserved first and last residue. The order of the fields is D gene, clone size, V gene, J gene, CDR3 DNA, CDR3 protein. The D gene is left open where the match is weak. Clone size is shown for a subset of rows, as once, few, many or a class of expanded clone.

>TRBD1|-|TRBV18|TRBJ1-4
TGTGCCAGCTCACCAAGGACAGGGGGTAATGAAAAACTGTTTTTT
CASSPRTGGNEKLFF
>-|once|TRBV19|TRBJ1-1
TGTGCCAGTAGTCCACGGCACGGATACACTGAAGCTTTCTTT
CASSPRHGYTEAFF
>TRBD1|-|TRBV19|TRBJ1-1
TGTGCCAGTAGTCCCTGGACAGGAGGGAACACTGAAGCTTTCTTT
CASSPWTGGNTEAFF
>-|-|TRBV6-1|TRBJ1-3
TGTGCCAGCAGTGAAGCCCCTATTGACAGAATCGGAAACACCATATATTTT
CASSEAPIDRIGNTIYF
>TRBD1|-|TRBV28|TRBJ2-7
TGTGCCAGCAATCCGTTTCCCGGGACAGGGGTAGGAGAGCAGTACTTC
CASNPFPGTGVGEQYF
>-|-|TRBV19|TRBJ2-7
TGTGCCAGTAGTAGTGACGTCACAACCTACGAGCAGTACTTC
CASSSDVTTYEQYF
>-|-|TRBV9|TRBJ1-3
TGTGCCAGCAGCGTAGAGGGGTCCTCTGGAAACACCATATATTTT
CASSVEGSSGNTIYF
>TRBD1|-|TRBV28|TRBJ2-2
TGTGCCAGCAGTTTGTTCAGGGGGGGGGAGCTGTTTTTT
CASSLFRGGELFF
>TRBD1|-|TRBV10-3|TRBJ1-1
TGTGCCATCAGGGCTATCGGGACAGGGAACACTGAAGCTTTCTTT
CAIRAIGTGNTEAFF
>TRBD2|once|TRBV29-1|TRBJ2-7
TGCAGCGTTGGATCTAGCGGACCACACTACGAGCAGTACTTC
CSVGSSGPHYEQYF
>TRBD2|-|TRBV27|TRBJ2-1
TGTGCCAGCACCCGACTAGCGGGAGGCACCTACAATGAGCAGTTCTTC
CASTRLAGGTYNEQFF
>TRBD2|-|TRBV5-6|TRBJ2-2
TGTGCCAGCAGCTTGGGGGCTAGCGGGGCGACCGGGGAGCTGTTTTTT
CASSLGASGATGELFF
>-|-|TRBV6-5|TRBJ1-3
TGTGCCAGCAGGCCGGACAGTGCTGGAAACACCATATATTTT
CASRPDSAGNTIYF
>-|-|TRBV19|TRBJ1-3
TGTGCCAGTAGTATAGACCAGGGCGCCGGAAACACCATATATTTT
CASSIDQGAGNTIYF
>-|-|TRBV10-2|TRBJ2-3
TGCGCCAGCAGTCTTAGCAATGGGCGCACAGATACGCAGTATTTT
CASSLSNGRTDTQYF
>TRBD1|once|TRBV29-1|TRBJ2-7
TGCAGCGTTGAAAGGCAGGGGGCGGAAGAGCAGTACTTC
CSVERQGAEEQYF
>-|once|TRBV29-1|TRBJ1-1
TGCAGCGCTTCCTTTGAGAACACTGAAGCTTTCTTT
CSASFENTEAFF
>TRBD1|-|TRBV6-4|TRBJ1-5
TGTGCCAACAATAGGGACAGGGGGAGCAATCAGCCCCAGCATTTT
CANNRDRGSNQPQHF
>-|-|TRBV19|TRBJ1-5
TGTGCCAGTAGTATAACTAGGGGAGGCAATCAGCCCCAGCATTTT
CASSITRGGNQPQHF
>-|-|TRBV28|TRBJ2-2
TGTGCCAGCAGTTTAGTAGCGGCACCCACCGGGGAGCTGTTTTTT
CASSLVAAPTGELFF
>TRBD1|-|TRBV29-1|TRBJ1-1
TGCAGCGTTGAAGTCCGGACAGGGATAACTGAAGCTTTCTTT
CSVEVRTGITEAFF
>TRBD1|-|TRBV28|TRBJ2-7
TGTGCCAGCACCCGGACAGGGCTTCCCTACGAGCAGTACTTC
CASTRTGLPYEQYF
>-|-|TRBV2|TRBJ1-4
TGTGCCAGCGGAAGGACAGCTCCGGGAGAAAAACTGTTTTTT
CASGRTAPGEKLFF
>TRBD2|-|TRBV5-1|TRBJ2-1
TGCGCCAGCAGCCAACGGACTAGCGGGAGGAGCTCCTACAATGAGCAGTTCTTC
CASSQRTSGRSSYNEQFF
>TRBD1|-|TRBV20-1|TRBJ2-7
TGCAGTGCTAGTGGGACAGGGAGCTCCTACGAGCAGTACTTC
CSASGTGSSYEQYF
>-|-|TRBV5-1|TRBJ1-3
TGCGCCAGCAGCTTGGAGTACTCGGGGGTCTCTGGAAACACCATATATTTT
CASSLEYSGVSGNTIYF
>-|-|TRBV9|TRBJ2-2
TGTGCCAGCAAGGAGGGGGATGCGAACACCGGGGAGCTGTTTTTT
CASKEGDANTGELFF
>TRBD2|-|TRBV7-2|TRBJ2-7
TGTGCCAGCAGCTTAGCTCGAGGGAGGGCCCACGAGCAGTACTTC
CASSLARGRAHEQYF
>-|-|TRBV28|TRBJ2-7
TGTGCCAGCAGTTTATTTTTAACCGGCAGCTCCTACGAGCAGTACTTC
CASSLFLTGSSYEQYF
>-|-|TRBV13|TRBJ1-6
TGTGCCAGCAGCCGGAGGATAGGACCGAACAATTCACCCCTCCACTTT
CASSRRIGPNNSPLHF
>-|-|TRBV5-1|TRBJ2-1
TGCGCCAGCAGCCGGGCTTCCTACAATGAGCAGTTCTTC
CASSRASYNEQFF
>-|-|TRBV18|TRBJ1-3
TGTGCCACCTCCCCTTCGACCGGGGTCGGCTCTGGAAACACCATATATTTT
CATSPSTGVGSGNTIYF
>-|-|TRBV19|TRBJ2-7
TGTGCCAGTAGTATGAGATACGAGCAGTACTTC
CASSMRYEQYF
>-|-|TRBV28|TRBJ1-1
TGTGCCAGCTCCGAGGACAGGAACACTGAAGCTTTCTTT
CASSEDRNTEAFF
>-|-|TRBV6-2/TRBV6-3|TRBJ2-1
TGTGCCAGCAGTGACATAGCGAATGAGCAGTTCTTC
CASSDIANEQFF
>-|once|TRBV16|TRBJ2-7
TGTGCCAGCAGCCCCACCAGACTTCCTGGTAAGGACTTC
CASSPTRLPGKDF
>TRBD1|-|TRBV18|TRBJ2-7
TGTGCCAGCTCACCCGCGGACAGGGGGCTATACGAGCAGTACTTC
CASSPADRGLYEQYF
>-|-|TRBV30|TRBJ2-5
TGTGCCTGGAGTAAGGGGAACGGAGAGACCCAGTACTTC
CAWSKGNGETQYF
>TRBD1|-|TRBV28|TRBJ1-2
TGTGCCAGCGGGGACAGGAGCTATGGCTACACCTTC
CASGDRSYGYTF
>TRBD1|-|TRBV19|TRBJ2-3
TGTGCCAGTAGTCCACGACAGGGCGGCACAGATACGCAGTATTTT
CASSPRQGGTDTQYF
>-|once|TRBV14|TRBJ1-1
TGTGCCAGCAGCCGCCTACAGGGATCTGAAGCTTTCTTT
CASSRLQGSEAFF
>-|-|TRBV10-3|TRBJ1-1
TGTGCCATCAGTGACGCGGGGAGCGGGACTGAAGCTTTCTTT
CAISDAGSGTEAFF
>-|-|TRBV5-1|TRBJ2-5
TGCGCCAGCAGCTTCTTTGAGGGAGAGACCCAGTACTTC
CASSFFEGETQYF
>TRBD2|-|TRBV18|TRBJ2-1
TGTGCCAGCTCACCCCTAGCGGGGAACAATGAGCAGTTCTTC
CASSPLAGNNEQFF
>-|once|TRBV18|TRBJ1-1
TGTGCCAGCTCCCCCCAAGGGGTGGGGGGGACTGAAGCTTTCTTT
CASSPQGVGGTEAFF
>TRBD1|-|TRBV10-3|TRBJ1-5
TGTGCCATCAGCTACGACAGGGGTAATCAGCCCCAGCATTTT
CAISYDRGNQPQHF
>TRBD2|once|TRBV5-6|TRBJ2-7
TGTGCCAGCAGCTTGGGCCTAGCGGGGATCTACGAGCAGTACTTC
CASSLGLAGIYEQYF
>TRBD1|-|TRBV7-2|TRBJ2-3
TGTGCCAGCAGCTTAGTGGGACAGGGGGCAGATACGCAGTATTTT
CASSLVGQGADTQYF
>-|-|TRBV6-5|TRBJ1-6
TGTGCCAGCGGCAGGGGTAATTCACCCCTCCACTTT
CASGRGNSPLHF
>TRBD1|-|TRBV19|TRBJ2-7
TGTGCCAGTAGTATAGATGGACAGGGAAGAAACGAGCAGTACTTC
CASSIDGQGRNEQYF
>-|-|TRBV4-1|TRBJ2-7
TGCGCCAGCAGCCAAGGAAACAACCGAGGGGAGCAGTACTTC
CASSQGNNRGEQYF
>-|once|TRBV27|TRBJ2-4
TGTGCCAGCAGTCCCCAGGGAACAAACATTCAGTACTTC
CASSPQGTNIQYF
>TRBD1|-|TRBV4-1|TRBJ1-4
TGCGCCAGCAGCCAAGAGGGTGGAGGGGGCTCTGAAAAACTGTTTTTT
CASSQEGGGGSEKLFF
>-|-|TRBV28|TRBJ1-5
TGTGCCAGCAGTTTGAGGGAGCCCCAGCATTTT
CASSLREPQHF
>TRBD1|-|TRBV19|TRBJ1-6
TGTGCCAGTAGTATGACAGGGGAGTCACCCCTCCACTTT
CASSMTGESPLHF
>-|-|TRBV29-1|TRBJ1-5
TGCAGCGTTGGGGGGGGACGGAAAAATCAGCCCCAGCATTTT
CSVGGGRKNQPQHF
>TRBD2|-|TRBV12-3/TRBV12-4|TRBJ2-1
TGTGCCAGCAGTTTAGAGGGAGGGAATGAGCAGTTCTTC
CASSLEGGNEQFF
>-|few|TRBV28|TRBJ1-2
TGTGCCAGCAGTCCCCCTGACTCCTTCGCGGGCTACACCTTC
CASSPPDSFAGYTF
>-|-|TRBV28|TRBJ1-1
TGTGCCAGCAGCCAGGGTAGGGGCAGGAACACTGAAGCTTTCTTT
CASSQGRGRNTEAFF